The T cell receptor (beta chain) under discussion was sequenced for a study of beta chain features in type 1 diabetes. What was sequenced were expressed TCRB transcripts, since all of the isolated RNA had been reverse transcribed. The study sequenced naive, central memory and regulatory T cell samples to an average of about 3.5 million reads. Clones were sequenced by immunoSEQ multiplex PCR, and TCRdb holds only the in-frame ones, with some missing. The repertoire holds about 150,000 clones, roughly 8% seen once, with 0.55% to 0.75% in the top ten. CDR3 length: 17 amino acids. Trimming left V 5 bases short and J 0 bases short, with 18 bases between. The germline CDR1 and CDR2 sequences are SGHDT and YYEEEE.

Sequencing was carried out using central memory CD4+ T cells from blood. V usage is TRBV5-6 and J usage is TRBJ1-5; D is ambiguous. The sequence was obtained from a man aged 18 to 30 in good health. The CDR3 sequence is CASSSGRYGISNQPQHF. CDR3 bases: TGTGCCAGCAGTTCCGGGCGATACGGGATTAGCAATCAGCCCCAGCATTTT.